The 6 T cell receptor beta chains presented below share a single source sample, sequenced in a study of circulating and synovial CD4+ cells in juvenile arthritis (dated by TCRdb to about 2014). The library was obtained by the immunoSEQ multiplex PCR assay. Here the immuneACCESS table is served through TCRdb, limited to in-frame sequences with V and J called. Missing clones are a known gap in these copies; in checked studies unresolved V genes cover under half, and the rest lacks a known reason. The sample table lists approximately 36,000 clones, 90% to 95% of them with a count of one. The ten largest account for around 0.66% of the sample. Sequencing was carried out using CD4+ T cells from blood. The receptor set was obtained from a human donor with juvenile idiopathic arthritis.

This clone has only one observation. This chain uses TRBV13 with TRBJ1-2, with a possible D match to TRBD1 (5 bases). The ends were cut back, 5 bases at V and 8 bases at J, with 21 bases in the middle. The CDR3 is 15 amino acids. The germline V gene has CDR1 PRHDT and CDR2 FYEKMQ (reference sequence). The CDR3 bases are TGTGCCAGCAGCCGACAGCTCCTAGGACCGAGGGGCTACACCTTC. It codes for CASSRQLLGPRGYTF.

The chain is built from TRBV6-5 and TRBJ1-2; 7 bases are a match to TRBD1. From germline, CDR1 is MNHEY and CDR2 SVGAGI. The CDR3 runs to 14 residues. V lost 5 bases, J lost 3 bases, and 6 bases stayed unmatched. Here the CDR3 reads CASSTQGKDYGYTF. CDR3 nucleotides: TGTGCCAGCAGTACACAGGGGAAGGACTATGGCTACACCTTC.

The chain carries TRBV25-1 and TRBJ1-5; 10 bases are a match to TRBD1. Germline V gene lookup returns CDR1 MGHDK and CDR2 SYGVNS. With 8 bases clipped from V and 6 bases from J, the junction kept 7 bases outside the gene matches. The CDR3 has 14 residues. The CDR3 here is CASWDRGSSQPQHF. The CDR3 DNA reads as TGTGCCAGCTGGGACAGGGGTTCTAGTCAGCCCCAGCATTTT.

The chain carries TRBV10-1 and TRBJ1-1, with D uncertain. Germline CDR1 WNHNN, CDR2 SYGVQD (reference sequence). The CDR3 runs 11 residues. The CDR3 DNA reads as TGCGAAGTGCGCACCCTAATTGAAGCTTTCTTT. Translating gives CEVRTLIEAFF.

The rearrangement uses TRBV9 and TRBJ1-4, with D possibly matching TRBD1 (5 bases). The CDR3 runs 14 residues. Trimming removed 3 bases at V and 8 bases at J, with 14 bases between. The germline V gene encodes CDR1 SGDLS and CDR2 YYNGEE. The CDR3 bases are TGTGCCAGCAGCGATTTTTGGGGGGTGGAAAAACTGTTTTTT. Encoded protein: CASSDFWGVEKLFF.

This chain uses TRBV14 with TRBJ2-7; D may be TRBD1 (6 bases). This CDR3 has 14 residues. With 3 bases removed from V and 3 bases from J, the gap between germline ends came to 12 bases. Germline CDR1 and CDR2: SGHDN and FVKESK. The CDR3 is CASSHLQGNYEQYF. As DNA, the CDR3 is TGTGCCAGCAGCCACCTACAGGGTAACTACGAGCAGTACTTC.